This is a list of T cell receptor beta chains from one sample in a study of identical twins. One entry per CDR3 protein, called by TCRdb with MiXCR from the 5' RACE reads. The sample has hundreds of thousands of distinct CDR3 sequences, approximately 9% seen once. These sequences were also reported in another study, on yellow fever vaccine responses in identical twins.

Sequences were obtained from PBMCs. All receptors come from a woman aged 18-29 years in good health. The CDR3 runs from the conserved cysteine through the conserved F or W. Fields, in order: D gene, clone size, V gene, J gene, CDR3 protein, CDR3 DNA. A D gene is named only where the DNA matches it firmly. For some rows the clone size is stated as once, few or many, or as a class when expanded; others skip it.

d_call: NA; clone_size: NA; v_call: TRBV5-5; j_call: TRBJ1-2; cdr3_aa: CASSVDSTYGYTF; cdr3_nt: TGTGCCAGCAGCGTTGACAGCACCTATGGCTACACCTTC
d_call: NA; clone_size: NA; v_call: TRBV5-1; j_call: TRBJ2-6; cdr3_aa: CASSLAAHSGANVLTF; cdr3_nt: TGCGCCAGCAGCTTGGCGGCCCACTCTGGGGCCAACGTCCTGACTTTC
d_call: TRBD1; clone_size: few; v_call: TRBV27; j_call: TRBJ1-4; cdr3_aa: CASSSVGQGARWLFF; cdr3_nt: TGTGCCAGCAGTTCAGTTGGACAGGGGGCACGGTGGCTGTTTTTT
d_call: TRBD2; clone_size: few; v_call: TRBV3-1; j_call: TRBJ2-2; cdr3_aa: CASSQVGAGFTGELFF; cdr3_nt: TGTGCCAGCAGCCAAGTCGGAGCGGGGTTTACCGGGGAGCTGTTTTTT
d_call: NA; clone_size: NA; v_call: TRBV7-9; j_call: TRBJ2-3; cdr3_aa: CASSARQGGMTDTQYF; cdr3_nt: TGTGCCAGCAGCGCCAGACAGGGAGGGATGACAGATACGCAGTATTTT
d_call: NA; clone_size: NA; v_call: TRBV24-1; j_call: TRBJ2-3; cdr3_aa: CATSEAGTDTQYF; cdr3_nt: TGTGCCACCAGTGAGGCCGGAACAGATACGCAGTATTTT
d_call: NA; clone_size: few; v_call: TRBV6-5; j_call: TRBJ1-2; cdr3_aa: CASSSTGIRYTF; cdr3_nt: TGTGCCAGCAGTTCAACTGGGATACGCTACACCTTC
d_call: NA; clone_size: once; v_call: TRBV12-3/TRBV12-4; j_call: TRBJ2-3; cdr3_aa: CASSPPIVGTGRTDTQYF; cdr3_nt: TGTGCCAGCAGTCCCCCCATAGTAGGAACGGGGCGCACAGATACGCAGTATTTT
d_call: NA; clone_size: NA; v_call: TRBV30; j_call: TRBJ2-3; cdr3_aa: CAWSVMLADTQYF; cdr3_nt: TGTGCCTGGAGTGTCATGCTAGCAGATACGCAGTATTTT
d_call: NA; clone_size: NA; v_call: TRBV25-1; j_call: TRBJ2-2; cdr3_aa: CASSDISPALHTGELFF; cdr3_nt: TGTGCCAGCAGTGACATCTCTCCAGCGTTACACACCGGGGAGCTGTTTTTT
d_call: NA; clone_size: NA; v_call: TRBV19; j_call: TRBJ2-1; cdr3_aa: CASSIQKSGEQFF; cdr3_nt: TGTGCCAGTAGTATACAGAAATCGGGTGAGCAGTTCTTC
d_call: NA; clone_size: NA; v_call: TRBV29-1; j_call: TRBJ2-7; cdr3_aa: CSVEGGGESYEQYF; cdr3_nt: TGCAGCGTTGAAGGAGGGGGGGAATCCTACGAGCAGTACTTC
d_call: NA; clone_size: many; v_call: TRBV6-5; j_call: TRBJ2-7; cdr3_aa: CASSYRFEYGITYEQYF; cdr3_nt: TGTGCCAGCAGTTACAGGTTTGAATACGGAATCACCTACGAGCAGTACTTC
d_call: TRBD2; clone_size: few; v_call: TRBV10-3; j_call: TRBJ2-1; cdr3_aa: CAISGTSSSYNEQFF; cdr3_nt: TGTGCCATCAGTGGGACTAGCAGCTCCTACAATGAGCAGTTCTTC
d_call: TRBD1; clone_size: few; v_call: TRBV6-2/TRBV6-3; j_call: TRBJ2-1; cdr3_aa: CASRGDRGLTYNEQFF; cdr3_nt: TGTGCCAGCAGGGGTGACAGGGGCCTGACCTACAATGAGCAGTTCTTC
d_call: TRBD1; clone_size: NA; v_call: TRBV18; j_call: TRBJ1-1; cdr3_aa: CASSRGTERNTEAFF; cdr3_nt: TGTGCCAGCTCACGTGGGACAGAACGGAACACTGAAGCTTTCTTT
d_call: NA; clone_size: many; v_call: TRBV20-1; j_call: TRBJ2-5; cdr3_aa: CSARQQGRETQYF; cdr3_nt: TGCAGTGCTAGACAGCAGGGGAGAGAGACCCAGTACTTC
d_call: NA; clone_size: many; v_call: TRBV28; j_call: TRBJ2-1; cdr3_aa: CASRVGGTDDNEQFF; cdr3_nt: TGTGCCAGCAGGGTGGGCGGGACCGATGACAATGAGCAGTTCTTC
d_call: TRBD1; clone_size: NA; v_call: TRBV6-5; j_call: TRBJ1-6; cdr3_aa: CASSYGTGSESPLHF; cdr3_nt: TGTGCCAGCAGTTACGGGACAGGGTCGGAATCACCCCTCCACTTT
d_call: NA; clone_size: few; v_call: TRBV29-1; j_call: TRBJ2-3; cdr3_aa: CSVYADGTDTQYF; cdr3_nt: TGCAGCGTTTACGCCGACGGGACAGATACGCAGTATTTT
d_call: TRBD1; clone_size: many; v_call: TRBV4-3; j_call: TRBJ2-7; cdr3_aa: CASSQGTGMEEQYF; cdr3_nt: TGCGCCAGCAGCCAGGGGACAGGGATGGAGGAGCAGTACTTC
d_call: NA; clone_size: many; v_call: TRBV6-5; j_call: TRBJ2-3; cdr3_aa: CASSWRDDGTDTQYF; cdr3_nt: TGTGCCAGCAGTTGGCGGGATGACGGCACAGATACGCAGTATTTT
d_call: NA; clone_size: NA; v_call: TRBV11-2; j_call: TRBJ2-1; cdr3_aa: CASSSTGWEQFF; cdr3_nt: TGTGCCAGCAGCTCCACCGGATGGGAGCAGTTCTTC
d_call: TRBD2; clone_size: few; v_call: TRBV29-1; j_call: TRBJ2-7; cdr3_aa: CSVGGGSKYEQYF; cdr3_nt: TGCAGCGTTGGAGGCGGGAGTAAGTACGAGCAGTACTTC
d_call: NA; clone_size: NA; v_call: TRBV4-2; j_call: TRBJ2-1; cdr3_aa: CASSHDPSGAIKSQEFF; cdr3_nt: TGTGCCAGCAGCCATGACCCGTCGGGAGCAATTAAAAGTCAGGAGTTCTTC
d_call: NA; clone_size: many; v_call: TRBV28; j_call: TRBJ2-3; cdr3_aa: CASTIRGPETPTDTQYF; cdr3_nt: TGTGCCAGCACCATCCGGGGGCCGGAGACGCCCACAGATACGCAGTATTTT
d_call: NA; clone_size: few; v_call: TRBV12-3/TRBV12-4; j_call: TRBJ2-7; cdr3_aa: CASSASPGLVLEQYF; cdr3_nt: TGTGCCAGCAGTGCATCGCCGGGACTTGTATTAGAGCAGTACTTC
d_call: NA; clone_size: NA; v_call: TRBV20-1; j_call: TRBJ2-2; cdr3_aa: CSARDERSPNTGELFF; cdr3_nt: TGCAGTGCTAGAGATGAACGGAGCCCCAACACCGGGGAGCTGTTTTTT
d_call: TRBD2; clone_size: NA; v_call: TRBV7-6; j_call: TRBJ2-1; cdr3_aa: CASSLGLAPNEQFF; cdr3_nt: TGTGCCAGCAGCTTAGGACTAGCTCCCAATGAGCAGTTCTTC
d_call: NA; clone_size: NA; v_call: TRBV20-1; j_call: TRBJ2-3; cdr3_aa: CSARIVGTDTQYF; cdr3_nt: TGCAGTGCTAGAATCGTCGGCACAGATACGCAGTATTTT
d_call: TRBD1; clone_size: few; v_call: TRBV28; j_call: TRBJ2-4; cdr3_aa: CASNDRELLLAKNIQYF; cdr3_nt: TGTGCCAGCAATGACAGGGAACTACTATTAGCCAAAAACATTCAGTACTTC
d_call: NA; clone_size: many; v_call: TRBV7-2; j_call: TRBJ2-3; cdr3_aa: CASSARRGLAPDTQYF; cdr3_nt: TGTGCCAGCAGCGCGAGAAGGGGGTTAGCGCCAGATACGCAGTATTTT
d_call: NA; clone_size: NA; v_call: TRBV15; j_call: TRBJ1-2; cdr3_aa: CATSMTADYGYTF; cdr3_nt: TGTGCCACCAGTATGACCGCTGACTATGGCTACACCTTC
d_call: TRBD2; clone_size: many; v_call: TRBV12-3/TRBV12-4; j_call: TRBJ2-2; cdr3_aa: CASRPRTSDDTGELFF; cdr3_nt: TGTGCCAGCAGACCTAGGACTAGCGATGACACCGGGGAGCTGTTTTTT
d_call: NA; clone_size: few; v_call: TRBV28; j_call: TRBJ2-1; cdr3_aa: CASSLVEGSRSEQFF; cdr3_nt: TGTGCCAGCAGTTTAGTGGAGGGTAGTAGGAGTGAGCAGTTCTTC
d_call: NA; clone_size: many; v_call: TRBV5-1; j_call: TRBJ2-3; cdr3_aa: CASSVLGRGTDTQYF; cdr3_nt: TGCGCCAGCAGCGTATTAGGGAGAGGCACAGATACGCAGTATTTT